Sequencing of this T cell receptor (beta chain) was carried out in a study of T cell responses to AZD1222 COVID-19 vaccine. Germline V gene data show CDR1 as SEHNR and CDR2 as FQNEAQ (reference sequence). This CDR3 is built from 15 residues. V was shortened by 5 bases and J by 6 bases, with 14 bases between the two germline ends. Profiled with immunoSEQ multiplex PCR; TCRdb holds only in-frame clones, not every one. In the table there are about 78,000 clones, approximately 87% of which are singletons. The genes are TRBV7-9 and TRBJ1-6; TRBD1 might be the D (6 bases). The TCR originated in an adult who received the AZD1222 COVID-19 vaccine. Here the sequenced sample was peripheral blood, taken 28 days after the second AZD1222 dose. CDR3 region: CASSAGGSRNSPLHF. The DNA of the CDR3 is TGTGCCAGCAGCGCCGGGGGCTCCCGTAATTCACCCCTCCACTTT.